The rows below give T cell receptor beta chains drawn from one sample of a study of blood T cell repertoires in COVID-19. Generated by immunoSEQ multiplex PCR, the TCRdb table keeps only in-frame clones and is missing some. The table has roughly 49,000 clones, 93% seen once. The sequenced sample consisted of peripheral blood. The receptors stem from a man in his sixties with COVID-19, enrolled during active disease. The CDR3 runs from the conserved cysteine through the conserved F or W. Each record gives: J gene, clone size, V gene, CDR3 protein. A clone size is listed for some rows: how often the clone was seen (once, few, many), or a class if it is expanded.

TRBJ1-5,NA,TRBV6-5,CASSYSTGRPQHF
TRBJ2-1,once,TRBV3-1/TRBV3-2,CASSQDVGQYNEQFF
TRBJ2-7,once,TRBV6-5,CASSPHGYEQYF
TRBJ2-2,NA,TRBV12-5,CASGSRTGGKAGELFF
TRBJ2-6,NA,TRBV6-2/TRBV6-3,CASSDPPGTRGSGANVLTF
TRBJ2-3,NA,TRBV28,CASRMGTRGQYF
TRBJ1-1,once,TRBV27,CASSPRRGGETEAFF
TRBJ1-2,NA,TRBV29-1,CSVSTGPYGYTF
TRBJ2-3,NA,TRBV5-1,CASSLPSGPSTDTQYF
TRBJ1-2,NA,TRBV28,CASSAMGAGYTF
TRBJ1-2,NA,TRBV7-9,CASSFTLSSAQGGYTF
TRBJ2-7,NA,TRBV6-6,CASRPGQGVYEQYF
TRBJ1-3,NA,TRBV19,CASSEESGNTIYF
TRBJ1-6,once,TRBV2,CASSERGIGPPNSPLHF
TRBJ1-1,NA,TRBV10-3,CAIRDRVNTEAFF
TRBJ1-6,NA,TRBV7-2,CASSLRSQRSPLHF
TRBJ2-6,NA,TRBV30,CALNRGQGANVLTF
TRBJ2-7,NA,TRBV7-2,CASSSMGLAGGSGEQYF
TRBJ1-1,NA,TRBV3-1/TRBV3-2,CASSQTGRTEAFF
TRBJ1-2,NA,TRBV7-9,CASSRGSGQGGYGYTF
TRBJ1-3,few,TRBV6-4,CASSGTGGDPSGNTIYF
TRBJ2-7,NA,TRBV18,CASSPRSPGYEQYF
TRBJ1-2,NA,TRBV7-8,CASSLTGGTGYTF
TRBJ2-7,NA,TRBV28,CASSPYYEQYF
TRBJ1-5,NA,TRBV21-1,CASSIGSRYHQPQHF
TRBJ2-1,NA,TRBV19,CASSGRRESSYNEQFF
TRBJ2-2,NA,TRBV7-2,CASSLALRAGGWTGELFF
TRBJ2-3,NA,TRBV5-4,CASRITGRRTDTQYF
TRBJ2-2,NA,TRBV25-1,CASIGGSLNTGELFF
TRBJ2-1,NA,TRBV19,CASSVPGTSAEQFF
TRBJ1-3,NA,TRBV3-1/TRBV3-2,CASTLSGNTIYF
TRBJ2-3,NA,TRBV29-1,CSAHWGTWSSGRAFPDTQYF
TRBJ2-2,NA,TRBV30,CAWMGTSNTGELFF
TRBJ2-3,NA,TRBV4-1,CASSSASGGSTDTQYF
TRBJ1-5,NA,TRBV9,CASSKDGRGGNQPQHF
TRBJ2-3,NA,TRBV5-1,CASSPLTGGTDTQYF
TRBJ1-6,NA,TRBV3-1/TRBV3-2,CASSPGQGRTYNSPLHF
TRBJ2-1,NA,TRBV5-1,CASSLVVGEHEQFF
TRBJ2-3,NA,TRBV5-6,CASSFRGGTDTQYF
TRBJ2-1,NA,TRBV10-3,CAIRLDREQFF
TRBJ2-7,NA,TRBV4-2,CASSQESRESYEQYF
TRBJ1-3,NA,TRBV12-5,CASGLTGVNTIYF
TRBJ1-4,once,TRBV5-4,CASSLPNEKLFF
TRBJ2-1,NA,TRBV5-1,CASTGQDYYNEQFF